The clone carrying this TCR beta chain came up a few times. Its specificity is not known. Possible read error: a much larger clone is one base away. These data are taken from a study of regulatory T cells in long-lasting Graves disease. Study-level results: A limited number of samples was an acknowledged limitation.

As to time point: newly diagnosed GD, antithyroid drugs for less than 3 months. There was RNA extracted from PBMCs, and the TCR library was made from it. TCR beta libraries were built with iRepertoire HTBI primers and Arm-PCR of CDR3 regions. TCRdb analysed the multiplex PCR reads with MiXCR anew, one entry per CDR3 protein. Among around 330,000 distinct CDR3 sequences listed, roughly 18% were seen once. Material: peripheral blood mononuclear cells (PBMCs), obtained at new diagnosis, from a patient treated with antithyroid drugs. The clonotype originates from a female donor with Graves disease.

CDR3 region: CASNSTGETQPQHF. CDR3 DNA: TGTGCCAGCAACAGTACAGGGGAAACTCAGCCCCAGCATTTT. The chain carries TRBV6-1 and TRBJ1-5; 7 nucleotides align to TRBD1. The CDR3 sequence is 14 residues long. From germline, CDR1 is MNHNS and CDR2 SASEGT. Losses at the gene ends were 7 bases for V and 6 bases for J; bases not matched to a gene: 9.